The 19 T cell receptor beta chains below all came from one sample that was sequenced in a study of blood T cell repertoires in COVID-19. Sequencing used immunoSEQ multiplex PCR; TCRdb keeps in-frame clones, though not all of them. The sample has approximately 350,000 clones, approximately 90% seen once; the top ten hold around 3.5%. The sample comprised peripheral blood. These receptors came from a woman younger than 35 who had recovered from COVID-19.

The rearrangement uses TRBV5-6 and TRBJ1-1; perhaps TRBD1 as D (6 bases). CDR3 length: 13 residues. CDR1 is SGHDT and CDR2 is YYEEEE in the germline V gene. Deletions cut 2 bases from V and 4 bases from J, with 9 bases between. CDR3: CASSFRGGTEAFF. The CDR3 DNA sequence: TGTGCCAGCAGCTTCAGGGGCGGCACTGAAGCTTTCTTT.

J is TRBJ2-7 and V is TRBV21-1; the listed D gene, TRBD2, was not tested against the DNA. TRBV21-1 is flagged as a pseudogene. CDR3 length: 15 residues. The CDR3 loop is CASSTEGRFGVEQYV. CDR3 DNA sequence: TGTGCCAGCAGCACGGAGGGCAGGTTTGGGGTCGAGCAGTACGTC.

This clone is a singleton in its sample. This rearrangement joins TRBV6-2 or TRBV6-3 to TRBJ1-4; 9 nucleotides line up with TRBD1. Unmatched junction bases numbered 5, after V lost 2 bases and J lost 1 base. The CDR3 is 17 amino acids. Germline V gives CDR1 MNHEY, CDR2 SVGEGT. The CDR3 nucleotides read TGTGCCAGCAGTTACGCCGGGACAGGGCTAACTAATGAAAAACTGTTTTTT. Its translation: CASSYAGTGLTNEKLFF.

The chain is built from TRBV24-1 and TRBJ2-1; possibly TRBD2 for D (5 bases). Trimming pared 10 bases from V and 8 bases from J, leaving 17 bases between. The length of the CDR3 is 13 residues. The germline gives CDR1 KGHDR, CDR2 SFDVKD. The CDR3 here is CATQPKGGDEQFF. CDR3 bases: TGTGCCACTCAACCCAAAGGAGGCGATGAGCAGTTCTTC.

The genes are TRBV7-2 and TRBJ1-1, with no clear D. The CDR3 covers 14 residues. The germline gives CDR1 SGHTA, CDR2 FQGNSA. Trimming cost V 5 bases and J 5 bases, with 15 bases left between them. The DNA of the CDR3 is TGTGCCAGCAGCCTCCTCGCCGGGAGAACTGAAGCTTTCTTT. Translating it yields CASSLLAGRTEAFF.

This clone was seen a single time. The rearrangement links TRBV2 to TRBJ1-5; no definite D call. The ends were cut back, 5 bases at V and 7 bases at J, with 15 bases in the middle. The CDR3 is 14 residues long. The V gene's germline CDR1 is SNHLY and CDR2 FYNNEI. CDR3 nucleotide sequence: TGTGCCAGCAGTCCAAACTCCGGGGAACAGCCCCAGCATTTT. Amino acids: CASSPNSGEQPQHF.

This sequence joins TRBV27 and TRBJ1-5; 7 bases map to TRBD1. Per germline, CDR1 MNHEY and CDR2 SMNVEV (reference sequence). The V and J ends lost 0 bases and 1 base, in that order; junction bases with no gene match: 3. The CDR3 has 16 amino acids. Here the CDR3 DNA reads TGTGCCAGCAGTTTATCCCCGACAGGGAGCAATCAGCCCCAGCATTTT. This gives the protein CASSLSPTGSNQPQHF.

The chain recombines TRBV19 with TRBJ1-5, with D maybe TRBD1 (5 bases). V was clipped by 1 base and J by 0 bases, with 13 bases between them. This CDR3 is built from 17 residues. In germline, CDR1 is LNHDA, CDR2 SQIVND (reference sequence). The CDR3 sequence is CASSIGRGPNSNQPQHF. CDR3 bases: TGTGCCAGTAGTATAGGTAGGGGCCCGAATAGCAATCAGCCCCAGCATTTT.

V usage is TRBV11-3 and J usage is TRBJ2-2; tentatively, D is TRBD2 (6 bases). Trimming pared 0 bases from V and 8 bases from J, leaving 16 bases between. Looked up from germline, CDR1 is SGHNT and CDR2 is YENEEA. The CDR3 is 16 residues long. The CDR3 loop reads CASSLDPVVAGGELFF. The CDR3, as DNA: TGTGCCAGCAGCTTAGACCCCGTTGTGGCGGGAGGGGAGCTGTTTTTT.

The rearrangement uses TRBV5-6 and TRBJ2-3; 8 bases match TRBD1. Trimming took 6 bases from V and 0 from J; bases not matched to a gene: 3. This CDR3 is 14 amino acids long. Germline V gives CDR1 SGHDT, CDR2 YYEEEE. Here the CDR3 DNA reads TGTGCCAGCAACAGGGGGTGGAGCACAGATACGCAGTATTTT. Its protein product is CASNRGWSTDTQYF.

The count of this clone is one. The rearrangement uses TRBV6-2 or TRBV6-3 and TRBJ2-5; 7 bases are a match to TRBD2. There are 17 residues in the CDR3. V shed 0 bases and J 8 bases; nucleotides not matched to a gene: 15. CDR1 is MNHEY and CDR2 is SVGEGT in the germline V gene. The CDR3 coding sequence is TGTGCCAGCAGTTACTCGACGGGGGGAGGGCACCAAGTCACCCAGTACTTC. Protein product: CASSYSTGGGHQVTQYF.

The rearrangement links TRBV6-2 or TRBV6-3 to TRBJ1-5; TRBD1 matches 7 bases. The CDR3 runs 14 residues. Germline lookup yields CDR1 MNHEY and CDR2 SVGEGT. Trimming at V came to 4 bases and at J to 9 bases, leaving 9 bases not matched to a gene. The CDR3 spells CASSSGQSAGPQHF. CDR3 nucleotide sequence: TGTGCCAGCAGTTCGGGACAGTCTGCTGGGCCCCAGCATTTT.

The CDR3 bases are TGCGCCAGCAGCCCTGTAGCGGGAGGGCCCTCAGATACGCAGTATTTT. Translation gives CASSPVAGGPSDTQYF. V and J are TRBV4-1 and TRBJ2-3, with 11 bases lining up with TRBD2. The CDR3 runs 16 residues. The germline V gene has CDR1 MGHRA and CDR2 YSYEKL. With V trimmed by 4 bases and J by 4 bases, 7 bases remained unmatched.

This chain links TRBV7-2 with TRBJ2-3; 7 bases are shared with TRBD1. Trimming at V came to 3 bases and at J to 7 bases, leaving 19 bases not matched to a gene. Germline CDR1 reads SGHTA; CDR2 reads FQGNSA. CDR3 size: 18 residues. The CDR3 DNA sequence: TGTGCCAGCAGCTTTCGGGGAATTGGGACAGCCGTTTTGTATACGCAGTATTTT. Translation: CASSFRGIGTAVLYTQYF.

The chain joins TRBV9 to TRBJ2-3; TRBD2 is a possible D gene (6 bases). Trimming took off 3 bases at V and 2 bases at J, with 22 bases between the two ends. Germline values: CDR1 SGDLS, CDR2 YYNGEE. There are 18 residues in the CDR3. The CDR3 coding sequence is TGTGCCAGCAGCGGGTGGGGCTCGGCTAGCGAAATCACAGATACGCAGTATTTT. It codes for CASSGWGSASEITDTQYF.

This chain joins TRBV7-8 and TRBJ2-3; 11 nucleotides align to TRBD2. This CDR3 has 16 residues. V lost 5 bases, J lost 2 bases, and 6 bases stayed unmatched. Germline V gene lookup returns CDR1 SGHVS and CDR2 FQNEAQ. CDR3 in DNA: TGTGCCAGCAGCCTTGGGACTAGCGGACTCACAGATACGCAGTATTTT. Amino acids: CASSLGTSGLTDTQYF.

The rearrangement uses TRBV25-1 and TRBJ1-2; D remains unclear. Germline-derived CDR1 and CDR2 are MGHDK and SYGVNS. The CDR3 is made up of 14 amino acids. Trimming left V 4 bases short and J 0 bases short, with 9 bases between. CDR3 sequence (DNA): TGTGCCAGCAGTGCACACAGCACTAACTATGGCTACACCTTC. Its protein product is CASSAHSTNYGYTF.

The chain couples TRBV6-5 to TRBJ1-3, with TRBD1 matching over 9 bases. Trimming cost V 4 bases and J 9 bases; bases outside gene matches: 7. Germline CDR1 reads MNHEY; CDR2 reads SVGAGI. The CDR3 covers 14 residues. CDR3 sequence (DNA): TGTGCCAGCAGTTTCCGGGACAGGGTGGGCACCATATATTTT. As protein: CASSFRDRVGTIYF.

V is TRBV5-4 and J is TRBJ1-6, with D possibly being TRBD1 (6 bases). Trimming left V 4 bases short and J 8 bases short, with 13 bases between. Germline V gives CDR1 SGHNT, CDR2 YYREEE (reference sequence). This CDR3 region has 14 residues. In DNA form, the CDR3 reads TGTGCCAGCAGCGCACAGGGTGGACATTCACCCCTCCACTTT. Its translation: CASSAQGGHSPLHF.